The 20 T cell receptor beta chains reported below all come from one sample, sequenced in a study of immune heterogeneity within non-small cell lung tumors (dated by TCRdb to the late 2010s). Reads for this sample came from a HiSeq X Ten. A multiplex PCR system amplified the TCR beta CDR3 region, with a first 10-cycle round using 32 V-gene forward and 13 J-gene reverse primers. TCRdb cleaned the public reads at Q25 with fastp, built clones with MiXCR and kept in-frame beta chains. Rows are unified per CDR3 protein, each entry keeping the most common DNA and genes. In this sample the table shows 2,500 to 3,500 distinct CDR3 sequences, around a fifth of which occur a single time. Clones ranked in the top ten supply 15% to 20% of the sample. The TCR template was genomic DNA extracted from bulk tumor tissue, and roughly 600 ng of gDNA was amplified for each sample. During surgery, multiple biopsies were taken from each primary tumor, with sampling sites spaced as far apart as possible within the tumor mass. The study cohort was described as untreated, and patients were newly diagnosed NSCLC cases undergoing curative surgery.

The sample comprised lung tumor tissue. These receptors were taken from a man in his sixties with non-small cell lung cancer.

Sample share makes this clonotype medium-sized (0.01 to 0.1%). The V call is TRBV9, the J call TRBJ2-3; 7 bases fit TRBD1. Germline CDR1 reads SGDLS; CDR2 reads YYNGEE. This CDR3 spans 13 amino acids. J lost 11 bases, V lost 4 bases, and 10 bases had no gene match. The CDR3: CASSPPGQVRQYF. Written as DNA, the CDR3 is TGTGCCAGCAGCCCCCCCGGACAGGTGCGGCAGTATTTT.

In regard to this clonotype: Possible read error: a much larger clone is one base away. The rearrangement joins TRBV6-2 or TRBV6-3 to TRBJ1-1; 7 bases line up with TRBD1. The CDR3 runs to 12 residues. Germline V lookup: CDR1 MNHEY, CDR2 SVGEGT. The CDR3 DNA is TGTGCCAGCAGCAGGGGGGCCACTGAAGATTTCTTT. This encodes CASSRGATEDFF.

By share of the sample, this clonotype is medium-sized. V is TRBV4-1 and J is TRBJ1-2, with D unclear. There are 14 residues in the CDR3. With 1 base removed from V and 4 bases from J, the gap between germline ends came to 10 bases. Germline CDR1 MGHRA, CDR2 YSYEKL. The CDR3 nucleotides read TGCGCCAGCAGCCAAGTAAGTCTGAGCTATGGCTACACCTTC. Translation gives CASSQVSLSYGYTF.

This clonotype is large in the sample. J is TRBJ2-3 and V is TRBV20-1; tentative D call: TRBD2 (6 bases). CDR1 is DFQATT, CDR2 SNEGSKA, per germline (reference sequence). The V end was cut by 1 base, the J end by 6 bases, with 11 bases between. The CDR3 is 13 residues long. Here the CDR3 DNA reads TGCAGTGCTAGAGCGGGAGCAGCCGATACGCAGTATTTT. It encodes CSARAGAADTQYF.

By share of the sample, this clonotype is medium-sized (0.01 to 0.1%). The J gene is TRBJ2-1, the V gene TRBV11-2, with 7 bases matching TRBD2. The germline CDR1 and CDR2 sequences are SGHAT and FQNNGV. V lost 3 bases and J lost 7; bases outside the gene matches: 9. The CDR3 runs to 15 residues. The CDR3 sequence: CASSFRGGIGNEQFF. The CDR3 region has the DNA TGTGCCAGCAGCTTTAGGGGAGGGATTGGGAATGAGCAGTTCTTC.

By share, this clonotype counts as medium-sized (0.01 to 0.1%). The chain carries TRBV6-1 and TRBJ2-7; TRBD2 agrees at 15 bases. The CDR3 covers 16 residues. Germline CDR1 and CDR2: MNHNS and SASEGT. J gave up 1 base and V 3 bases, and 1 base lay outside the gene matches. CDR3 DNA: TGTGCCAGCAGTGAGGGACTAGCGGGAGGTTCCTACGAGCAGTACTTC. Translation gives CASSEGLAGGSYEQYF.

As for this clonotype: This may arise from a read error, as a much more abundant clone is one base away. The chain recombines TRBV10-3 with TRBJ1-3; no clear D gene. This CDR3 region has 13 residues. The V gene's germline CDR1 is ENHRY and CDR2 SYGVKD. The CDR3 sequence: CVISDDFGDTIYF. The CDR3, as DNA: TGTGTCATCAGTGACGACTTTGGGGACACCATATATTTT.

By frequency in the sample, this clonotype is medium-sized. This rearrangement joins TRBV18 to TRBJ1-3; D not certain. V lost 8 bases and J lost 1, with 9 bases in between. The germline gives CDR1 KGHSH, CDR2 LQKENI. The CDR3 has 13 residues. CDR3 DNA sequence: TGTGCCAGCGCTGAAGGTTCTGGAAACACCATATATTTT. Encoded protein: CASAEGSGNTIYF. The full variable domain, completed using reference TRBV18 and TRBJ1-3, is NAGVMQNPRHLVRRRGQEARLRCSPMKGHSHVYWYRQLPEEGLKFMVYLQKENIIDESGMPKERFSAEFPKEGPSILRIQQVVRGDSAAYFCASAEGSGNTIYFGEGSWLTVV.

This clonotype is labeled medium-sized (0.01 to 0.1%). The V and J genes are TRBV9 and TRBJ1-1; D is unresolved. V was clipped by 0 bases and J by 6 bases, with 21 bases between them. Per the germline V gene, CDR1 is SGDLS and CDR2 is YYNGEE. The CDR3 contains 17 residues. The CDR3: CASSVGGRALMGSEAFF. The CDR3 DNA reads TGTGCCAGCAGCGTAGGGGGTAGGGCCCTAATGGGATCTGAAGCTTTCTTT.

This clonotype is medium-sized. The V gene is TRBV6-6, the J gene TRBJ1-4; a possible D gene is TRBD1 (5 bases). Germline V gene lookup returns CDR1 MNHNY and CDR2 SVGAGI (reference sequence). V dropped 0 bases and J dropped 6 bases, with 14 bases sitting between them. The CDR3 covers 16 residues. CDR3 DNA sequence: TGTGCCAGCAGTTACTCGACGGGGCGTTCCGATGAAAAACTGTTTTTT. Amino acids: CASSYSTGRSDEKLFF.

Remarks on this clonotype: This may be a read error, as it is one base from a much larger clone. The genes are TRBV11-2 and TRBJ2-5; either TRBD1 or TRBD2 may supply D (6 bases each). CDR1 is SGHAT and CDR2 is FQNNGV in the germline V gene. The CDR3 has 14 residues. The CDR3 coding sequence is TGTGCCAGCATCTTAGATTCGGGGGCGGAGACCCAGTACTTC. Translation gives CASILDSGAETQYF. The full variable domain, completed using reference TRBV11-2 and TRBJ2-5, is EAGVAQSPRYKIIEKRQSVAFWCNPISGHATLYWYQQILGQGPKLLIQFQNNGVVDDSQLPKDRFSAERLKGVDSTLKIQPAKLEDSAVYLCASILDSGAETQYFGPGTRLLVL.

As regards this clonotype: A junction end diverges from the germline sequence, so it may reflect a read error. CDR3 residues: CASSLSIAGVATYTQYF. CDR3 nucleotide sequence: TGTGCCAGCAGCCTATCCATAGCGGGAGTGGCCACATATACGCAGTATTTT. The chain combines TRBV11-3 with TRBJ2-3; 9 bases map to TRBD2. The germline CDR1 and CDR2 sequences are SGHNT and YENEEA. The CDR3 spans 17 residues.

Comment on this clonotype: A single base separates this from a much larger clone, so it may be a read error. The rearrangement joins TRBV10-2 to TRBJ2-3; TRBD2 might be the D (5 bases). Trimming took off 0 bases at V and 2 bases at J, with 12 bases between the two ends. The CDR3 is 16 residues long. Germline V gene data show CDR1 as WSHSY and CDR2 as SAAADI. In nucleotides, the CDR3 is TGCGCCAGCAGTGAGTCGACGGGATCCGACACAGATACGCAGTATTTT. Amino acids: CASSESTGSDTDTQYF.

This clonotype came up once. Sequence at one end of the junction differs from germline and may be a read error. V is TRBV7-9 and J is TRBJ2-7, with TRBD1 matching over 8 bases. Germline CDR1 reads SEHNR; CDR2 reads FQNEAQ (reference sequence). This CDR3 has 14 amino acids. The CDR3 DNA reads as TGTGACAGCAGTCCCGGACAGGGTGTCGGCGAGCAGTACTTC. Its protein product is CDSSPGQGVGEQYF.

This clonotype was counted a few times. The V gene is TRBV4-2, the J gene TRBJ2-7; D is unclear. There are 14 residues in the CDR3. Germline-derived CDR1 and CDR2 are LGHNA and YNFKEQ. V was shortened by 0 bases and J by 4 bases, with 10 bases between the two germline ends. Written as DNA, the CDR3 is TGTGCCAGCAGCCAAGATCCGGTATATTACGAGCAGTACTTC. Translating gives CASSQDPVYYEQYF.

By share, this clonotype counts as medium-sized. The genes are TRBV24-1 and TRBJ2-2; no definite D call. The V end lost 7 bases, the J end lost 5 bases, and 10 bases lay between the germline ends. The CDR3 consists of 13 residues. The germline CDR1 and CDR2 sequences are KGHDR and SFDVKD. The DNA of the CDR3 is TGTGCCACCAGCCCCCCGTGGACCGGGGAGCTGTTTTTT. This encodes CATSPPWTGELFF.

This clonotype is termed medium-sized (0.01 to 0.1%). The chain joins TRBV18 to TRBJ2-5, with unresolved D. The V gene lost 3 bases and the J gene lost 8 bases, with 10 bases spanning the gap. CDR3 length: 12 residues. Germline-derived CDR1 and CDR2 are KGHSH and LQKENI. The CDR3 bases are TGTGCCAGCTCACCTAAGACTGGTACCCAGTACTTC. This gives the protein CASSPKTGTQYF.

By proportion, this clonotype is medium-sized. The V call is TRBV5-1, the J call TRBJ1-4; no firm D call. The CDR3 is made up of 14 amino acids. Germline V gene lookup returns CDR1 SGHRS and CDR2 YFSETQ. The ends were cut back, 1 base at V and 9 bases at J, with 13 bases in the middle. This CDR3 reads CASSLTYGEKKLFF. DNA for the CDR3: TGCGCCAGCAGCTTGACATACGGGGAGAAAAAACTGTTTTTT.

Sample share makes this clonotype medium-sized. The chain links TRBV12-3 or TRBV12-4 to TRBJ2-3; 11 bases match TRBD2. Trimming removed 2 bases from V and 4 bases from J; junction bases left unmatched: 2. The CDR3 extends over 15 amino acids. CDR3 protein: CASSLTSGSADTQYF. CDR3 DNA sequence: TGTGCCAGCAGTTTAACTAGCGGGAGTGCAGATACGCAGTATTTT.

The sample holds a few counts of this clonotype. A much larger clone lies a single base off, so this may be a read error. The gene calls are TRBV19 and TRBJ2-1, with D perhaps TRBD1 (5 bases). CDR3 length equals 11 residues. CDR1 LNHDA and CDR2 SQIVND come from the germline V gene (reference sequence). The CDR3 is CASGARNEKFF. CDR3 DNA sequence: TGTGCCAGTGGGGCTCGTAATGAGAAGTTCTTC.